The clone carrying this T cell receptor beta chain was counted only a few times. These data belong to a study of blood T cell repertoires in COVID-19. Method: immunoSEQ multiplex PCR; TCRdb's copy keeps in-frame clones and lacks some. The sample includes fewer than 200,000 clones, about 80% of them seen just once. Sequencing used peripheral blood. The source is a man in his sixties with acute or convalescent COVID-19.

The CDR3 nucleotides are TGTGCCAGCAGTGAAGGAGACTACGAGCAGTACTTC. This translates into CASSEGDYEQYF. The genes are TRBV6-1 and TRBJ2-7; the D is unclear. The CDR3 consists of 12 residues. Germline V gives CDR1 MNHNS, CDR2 SASEGT. The V end lost 1 base, the J end lost 3 bases, and 4 bases lay between the germline ends.